Included here is one T cell receptor beta chain sequence, with context. The source of the sample is a study of T cell changes during pregnancy in multiple sclerosis. The germline V gene encodes CDR1 SQVTM and CDR2 ANQGSEA. CDR3 size: 12 residues. V dropped 1 base and J dropped 7 bases, with 11 bases sitting between them. TCRdb keeps only in-frame clones here, not all; method: immunoSEQ multiplex PCR. The sample consists of about 50,000 clones, roughly 90% of them appearing once. The specimen comprised peripheral blood, sampled after pregnancy. J is TRBJ2-7 and V is TRBV29-1, with D uncertain. This receptor was obtained from a female donor in good health, enrolled as a control in a pregnancy study. CDR3 amino acids: CSVEVAPWEQYF. The CDR3 DNA follows: TGCAGCGTTGAAGTTGCGCCCTGGGAGCAGTACTTC.